The 3 T cell receptor beta chains below come from one sample, sequenced in a study of blood T cell repertoires in COVID-19. TCRdb keeps only in-frame clones here, not all; method: immunoSEQ multiplex PCR. This table holds over 95,000 clones, 80% to 85% found once. Sequences were obtained from peripheral blood. These TCRs come from a man in his 70s with active or convalescent COVID-19.

This clone came up a few times. The chain carries TRBV18 and TRBJ1-1, with 8 positions matching TRBD1. The CDR3 length is 15 residues. Germline CDR1 KGHSH, CDR2 LQKENI. V lost 3 bases, J lost 8 bases, and 11 bases stayed unmatched. The chain's CDR3 is CASSPTTGGQGEAFF. CDR3 sequence (DNA): TGTGCCAGCTCACCGACTACAGGGGGTCAAGGGGAAGCTTTCTTT.

This sequence joins TRBV6-2 or TRBV6-3 and TRBJ2-5; tentatively, D is TRBD1 (6 bases). Germline assignment: CDR1 MNHEY and CDR2 SVGEGT. Trimming took off 2 bases at V and 7 bases at J, with 20 bases between the two ends. This CDR3 has 16 amino acids. In nucleotides, the CDR3 is TGTGCCAGCAGTTACGGGTTAATAGCGCAAGGGGGGACCCAGTACTTC. This gives the protein CASSYGLIAQGGTQYF.

This clone came up once. The chain is built from TRBV7-9 and TRBJ2-3, with no clear D. Per germline, CDR1 SEHNR and CDR2 FQNEAQ (reference sequence). This CDR3 spans 11 amino acids. V was cut by 5 bases and J by 5 bases, with 5 bases left in between. The CDR3 reads CASSPLDTQYF. As DNA, the CDR3 is TGTGCCAGCAGCCCCCTAGATACGCAGTATTTT.